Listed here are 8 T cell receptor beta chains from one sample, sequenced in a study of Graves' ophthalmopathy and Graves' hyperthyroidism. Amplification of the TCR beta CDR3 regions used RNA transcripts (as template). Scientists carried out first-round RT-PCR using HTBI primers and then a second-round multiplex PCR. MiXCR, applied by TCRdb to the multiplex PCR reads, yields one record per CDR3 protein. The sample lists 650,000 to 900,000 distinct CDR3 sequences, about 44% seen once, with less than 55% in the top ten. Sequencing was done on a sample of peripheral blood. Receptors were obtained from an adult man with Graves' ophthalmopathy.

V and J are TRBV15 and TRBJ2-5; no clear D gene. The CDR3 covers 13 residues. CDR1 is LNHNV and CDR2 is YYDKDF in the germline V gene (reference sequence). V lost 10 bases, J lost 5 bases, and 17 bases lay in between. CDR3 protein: CASRLRFGETQYF. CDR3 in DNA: TGTGCCAGCAGGCTCCGGTTTGGGGAGACCCAGTACTTC.

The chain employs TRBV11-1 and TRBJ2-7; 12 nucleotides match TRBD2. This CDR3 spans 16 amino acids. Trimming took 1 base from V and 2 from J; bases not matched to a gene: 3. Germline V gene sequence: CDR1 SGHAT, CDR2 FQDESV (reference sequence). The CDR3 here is CASSLVASGRAYEQYF. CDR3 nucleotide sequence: TGTGCCAGCAGCTTAGTGGCTAGCGGGAGGGCCTACGAGCAGTACTTC.

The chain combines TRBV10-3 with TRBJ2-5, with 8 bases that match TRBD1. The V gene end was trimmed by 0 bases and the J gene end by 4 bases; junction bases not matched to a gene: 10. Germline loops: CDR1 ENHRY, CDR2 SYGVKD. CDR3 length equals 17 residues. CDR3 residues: CAISESGQNDRGETQYF. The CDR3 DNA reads TGTGCCATCAGTGAGTCTGGCCAGAACGACAGGGGAGAGACCCAGTACTTC.

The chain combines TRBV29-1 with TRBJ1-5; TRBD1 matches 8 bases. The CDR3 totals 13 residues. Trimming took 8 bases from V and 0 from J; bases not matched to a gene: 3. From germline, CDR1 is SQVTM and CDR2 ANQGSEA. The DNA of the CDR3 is TGCAGCTTGGACAGGGCTAGCAATCAGCCCCAGCATTTT. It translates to CSLDRASNQPQHF.

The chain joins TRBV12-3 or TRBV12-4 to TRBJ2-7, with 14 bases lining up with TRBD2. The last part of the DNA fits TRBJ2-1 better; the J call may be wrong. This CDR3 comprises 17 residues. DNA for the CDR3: TGTGCCAGCAGTTACCCCAAAGGGACTAGCGGGGGCAATGAGCAGTTCTTC. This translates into CASSYPKGTSGGNEQFF.

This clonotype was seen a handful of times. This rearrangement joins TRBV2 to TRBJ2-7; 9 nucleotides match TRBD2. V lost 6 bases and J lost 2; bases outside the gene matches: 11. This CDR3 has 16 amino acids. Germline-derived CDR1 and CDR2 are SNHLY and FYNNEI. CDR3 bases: TGTGCCAGCAGCTTAAGGGGCGGGAGGGATACCTACGAGCAGTACTTC. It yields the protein CASSLRGGRDTYEQYF.

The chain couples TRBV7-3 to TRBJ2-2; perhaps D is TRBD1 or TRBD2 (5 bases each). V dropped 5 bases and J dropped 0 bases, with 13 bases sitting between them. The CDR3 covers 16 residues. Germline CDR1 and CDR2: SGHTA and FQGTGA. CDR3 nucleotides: TGTGCCAGCAGCAAACGGGGCGGTACGAACACCGGGGAGCTGTTTTTT. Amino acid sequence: CASSKRGGTNTGELFF.

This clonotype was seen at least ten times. In nucleotides, the CDR3 is TGTGCCAGCTCCCTCCAGGACACCTTATCACCCCTCCACTTT. Protein sequence: CASSLQDTLSPLHF. The rearrangement joins TRBV7-8 to TRBJ1-6, with a tentative D call TRBD1 (5 bases). The CDR3 loop spans 14 amino acids. The germline V gene has CDR1 SGHVS and CDR2 FQNEAQ. Trimming shortened V by 8 bases and J by 10 bases, and 18 bases separated the two germline ends.